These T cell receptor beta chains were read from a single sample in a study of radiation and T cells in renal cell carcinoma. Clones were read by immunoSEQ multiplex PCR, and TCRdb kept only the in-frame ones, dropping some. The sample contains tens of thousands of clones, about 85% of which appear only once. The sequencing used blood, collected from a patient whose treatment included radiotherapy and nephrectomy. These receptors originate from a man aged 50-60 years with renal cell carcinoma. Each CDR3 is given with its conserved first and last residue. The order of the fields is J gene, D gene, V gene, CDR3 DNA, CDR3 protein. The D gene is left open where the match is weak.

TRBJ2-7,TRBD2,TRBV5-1,TGCGCCAGCAGCTTGGTAGTTAGCGGGAAATACGAGCAGTACTTC,CASSLVVSGKYEQYF
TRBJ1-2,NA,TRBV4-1,TGCGCCAGCAGCCGCTCCCAGGAGGTAGATTTGGGCTACACCTTC,CASSRSQEVDLGYTF
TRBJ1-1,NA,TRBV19,TGTGCCAGTAAGGAGGGCGGGGGGACTGAAGCTTTCTTT,CASKEGGGTEAFF
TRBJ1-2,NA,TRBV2,TGTGCCAGCAGTGATGGGGGGTACGGCTACACCTTC,CASSDGGYGYTF
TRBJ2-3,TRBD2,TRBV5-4,TGTGCCAGCAGCTTTAGCGGGGGTCTAGATACGCAGTATTTT,CASSFSGGLDTQYF
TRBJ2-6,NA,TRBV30,TGTGCCTGGCTGAACTACCCCGGGACGGACGTCTCTGGGGCCAACGTCCTGACTTTC,CAWLNYPGTDVSGANVLTF
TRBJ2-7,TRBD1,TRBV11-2,TGTGCCAGCAGCTTTGGGACAGGGTTTCGGTACGAGCAGTACTTC,CASSFGTGFRYEQYF
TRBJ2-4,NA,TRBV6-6,TGTGCCACCCAGACATCCGGAGCCAAAAACATTCAGTACTTC,CATQTSGAKNIQYF
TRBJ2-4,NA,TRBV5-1,TGCGCCAGCAGCCGGACCGTTCAGGACATTCAGTACTTC,CASSRTVQDIQYF
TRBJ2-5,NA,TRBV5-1,TGCGCCAGCAGCTTATTTCAGGGTAGAGAGACCCAGTACTTC,CASSLFQGRETQYF
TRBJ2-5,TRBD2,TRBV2,TGTGCCAGACCTCCGGGACTAGCGGGAGAAGGAGAGACCCAGTACTTC,CARPPGLAGEGETQYF
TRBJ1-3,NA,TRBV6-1,TGTGCCAGCAGTGATGGCCTTGCCTGGGACACCATATATTTT,CASSDGLAWDTIYF
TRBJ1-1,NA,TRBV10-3,TGTGCCATCAGTAAACAAGTGGACACTGAAGCTTTCTTT,CAISKQVDTEAFF
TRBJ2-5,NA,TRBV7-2,TGTGCCAGCAGCTTTCAGGGGGGGTACCAAGAGACCCAGTACTTC,CASSFQGGYQETQYF